Sequencing of this TCR beta chain was carried out in a study of T cell responses to AZD1222 COVID-19 vaccine. CDR1 is SGHVS and CDR2 is FQNEAQ in the germline V gene. The CDR3 length is 15 residues. Trimming cost V 1 base and J 4 bases, with 11 bases left between them. Clones were read by immunoSEQ multiplex PCR, and TCRdb kept only the in-frame ones, dropping some. The sample includes approximately 150,000 clones, about 92% of them seen just once. The sequences come from peripheral blood, collected 28 days after the second AZD1222 dose. The genes are TRBV7-8 and TRBJ1-5; D perhaps matches TRBD1 (5 bases). This sequence was found in an adult who received the AZD1222 COVID-19 vaccine. In DNA form, the CDR3 reads TGTGCCAGCAGCTTAGTTGGGGGTGCTAATCAGCCCCAGCATTTT. This sequence encodes CASSLVGGANQPQHF. Filled out from reference TRBV7-8 and TRBJ1-5, the complete variable domain reads GAGVSQSPRYKVAKRGQDVALRCDPISGHVSLFWYQQALGQGPEFLTYFQNEAQLDKSGLPSDRFFAERPEGSVSTLKIQRTQQEDSAVYLCASSLVGGANQPQHFGDGTRLSIL.